This T cell receptor beta chain originates from a study of blood T cell repertoires in COVID-19 (dated by TCRdb to about 2020). Regarding the complete study: Collaborator samples came from the United States, Italy and Spain and covered acute and convalescent phases of COVID-19. The dataset comprised deeply sampled blood TCRbeta repertoires from subjects exposed to, actively infected with, or recovered from COVID-19. Samples were obtained from the ongoing ImmuneRACE study (first 160 participants) and from some 1,300 subjects provided by 6 global collaborators. Sample metadata almost always included a de-identified subject ID, COVID-19 status, age in years and sex. The repertoires were made available in a free public database intended to serve as a resource for research on the immune response to SARS-CoV-2. The material from the prospective study consisted of cDNA or gDNA derived from T cells, B-cell-depleted T cells, or PBMCs. HLA class I and class II types, where available, came from metadata supplied by the sample provider rather than from assay-based typing. The full study reports these points: Clinical and demographic metadata were provided uncurated, with the amount varying by source and participant.

TCRbeta CDR3 regions were amplified from genomic DNA using the immunoSEQ Assay, a bias-controlled multiplex PCR. The study's own analysis went as follows. The number of nucleated cells in each sample was estimated by amplification of reference gene primers within the assay. To quantify the absolute abundance of each unique TCRbeta CDR3 rearrangement, sequence reads were collapsed and filtered. For each sample, productive Simpson clonality was calculated as the square root of Simpson's diversity index over productive rearrangements. TCRdb took over this immuneACCESS table, retaining in-frame rearrangements with V and J assigned. Such tables are incomplete; in checked studies, under half of the missing clones stem from an unresolved V gene, and the remainder is unexplained. That table gives V, J and clone size, and the DNA gave D and trimming. Within this sample are roughly 240,000 clones, with around 78% of them counted one time only. Of the sample, over 4.5% falls within the top ten clones.

The germline V gene supplies CDR1 MNHEY and CDR2 SVGAGI. The junction shows trimming of 4 bases on V and 3 bases on J, plus 13 bases between the germline ends. Including the terminal cysteine and phenylalanine, the CDR3 comprises 14 residues. This entry keeps only the CDR3 DNA: 42 bases, framed from base 1. Another Seattle source contributed samples from volunteer blood donors who had recovered from COVID-19. The collaborating institutions used their own protocols to collect whole blood in K2EDTA tubes. For TCRbeta analysis, collaborator samples were shipped as frozen whole blood, as isolated PBMCs, or as DNA extracted from either sample type. With respect to this clone: It lacks a known antigen. No much larger clone is present one base from it, and per-base qualities are unavailable.

The receptor was isolated from a man aged 60 to 69 who had recovered from COVID-19. Sequencing was performed on peripheral blood. The receptor chain draws on TRBV6-5 and TRBJ2-7; the D gene is perhaps TRBD1, from 6 matching bases. The DNA sequence is given as TGTGCCAGCAGTTCCCCGGACAGATACTACGAGCAGTACTTC. This encodes CASSSPDRYYEQYF.